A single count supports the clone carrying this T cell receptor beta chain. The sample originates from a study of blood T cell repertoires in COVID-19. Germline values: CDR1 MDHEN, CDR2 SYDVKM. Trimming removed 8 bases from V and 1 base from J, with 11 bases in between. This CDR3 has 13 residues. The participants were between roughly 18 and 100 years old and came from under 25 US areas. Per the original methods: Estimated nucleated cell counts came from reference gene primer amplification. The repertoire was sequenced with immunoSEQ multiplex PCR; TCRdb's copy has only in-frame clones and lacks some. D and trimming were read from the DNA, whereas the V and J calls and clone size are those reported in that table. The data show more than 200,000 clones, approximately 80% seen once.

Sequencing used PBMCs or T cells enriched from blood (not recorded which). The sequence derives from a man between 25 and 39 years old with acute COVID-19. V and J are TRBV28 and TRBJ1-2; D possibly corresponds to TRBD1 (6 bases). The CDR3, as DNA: TGTGCCAGCTTATCACAGGGTAACTATGGCTACACCTTC. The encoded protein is CASLSQGNYGYTF.